Described below is a single T cell receptor beta chain sequence and its context. What antigen it recognizes has not been identified. Qualities for individual bases were not recorded, and no much larger clone is one base off. The library was prepared using RT-PCR. Sequenced using a NextSeq 550. The raw public data were reprocessed by TCRdb itself: fastp quality trimming at Q25, MiXCR clonotype calling, in-frame beta chains only. Rows are combined by CDR3 protein, so each entry shows the most common genes and DNA. The sample records roughly 180,000 distinct CDR3 sequences, about 40% of which are singletons. 30% to 35% of the sample belongs to the ten largest clones. Trimming costs V 0 bases and J 13 bases, and their ends lie 18 bases apart. From cysteine to phenylalanine, the CDR3 is 14 amino acids long. Kept here is only the CDR3 DNA, which spans 42 bases and is read in frame from base 1. Per the germline V gene (reference sequence), SEHNR is the CDR1 and FQNEAQ is the CDR2.

The data were obtained in a study of patients and donors after allogeneic stem cell transplantation (dated by TCRdb to 2020 to 2021). Sequencing was done on a sample of blood, either unsorted or a sorted T cell fraction (not recorded which). The receptor chain draws on TRBV7-9 and TRBJ1-2; possibly the D gene is TRBD1, per 5 matching bases. This sequence was found in a human donor who was either an allogeneic HSCT recipient or a stem cell or donor lymphocyte infusion donor (not recorded which). It is not recorded whose cells these are; they may come from a transplant donor. CDR3 reads: CASSLAGPGLACTF. The DNA reads as follows: TGTGCCAGCAGCTTAGCGGGACCGGGACTTGCATGCACCTTC.